This entry lists 21 T cell receptor beta chains sequenced from one sample in a study of post-analysis software for immune sequencing data. Overall study results and limits: Controls showed lower frequencies than patients for roughly five TRBV segments, and TRBV5-6, TRBV5-1 and TRBV20-1 were among these.

No antigen has been assigned to these receptors. Unique molecular identifiers were built into the TCR beta cDNA libraries. In TCRdb, the PCR reads were re-called with MiXCR into one record per CDR3 protein. Of around 700,000 distinct CDR3 sequences listed, approximately 59% were seen once; the top ten hold 11%. Sequenced input: blood. These receptors originate from a girl aged 2 to 9 with multiple sclerosis.

V usage is TRBV29-1 and J usage is TRBJ1-4, with D possibly matching TRBD1 (6 bases). Germline V CDR1 and CDR2: SQVTM, ANQGSEA. The CDR3 loop spans 15 amino acids. Trimming left V 4 bases short and J 5 bases short, with 17 bases between. The CDR3 is CSVAPLRGGNEKLFF. In nucleotides, the CDR3 is TGCAGCGTTGCCCCACTGAGGGGGGGAAATGAAAAACTGTTTTTT. The variable domain in full, with the rest retrieved from reference TRBV29-1 and TRBJ1-4, is SAVISQKPSRDICQRGTSLTIQCQVDSQVTMMFWYRQQPGQSLTLIATANQGSEATYESGFVIDKFPISRPNLTFSTLTVSNMSPEDSSIYLCSVAPLRGGNEKLFFGSGTQLSVL.

This chain links TRBV5-1 with TRBJ2-5; 7 bases agree with TRBD1. The V segment lost 4 bases and the J segment 5 bases; nucleotides outside the gene matches: 8. The CDR3 has 14 amino acids. Germline-derived CDR1 and CDR2 are SGHRS and YFSETQ. The CDR3 sequence: CASSGYRGVETQYF. The CDR3 DNA reads as TGCGCCAGCAGCGGGTACAGGGGAGTGGAGACCCAGTACTTC.

The CDR3 loop is CASSESSGGTGELFF. Written as DNA, the CDR3 is TGCGCCAGCAGTGAGTCGAGTGGGGGCACCGGGGAGCTGTTTTTT. The chain is built from TRBV10-2 and TRBJ2-2; D may correspond to TRBD1 or TRBD2 (5 bases each). V lost 0 bases and J 4 bases, leaving 9 bases between the germline ends. Per germline, CDR1 WSHSY and CDR2 SAAADI. The CDR3 is 15 residues long.

This clonotype has ten or more counts. The chain combines TRBV3-1 with TRBJ2-1; 10 nucleotides agree with TRBD2. Germline CDR1 is LGHDT and CDR2 is YNNKEL (reference sequence). The ends lost 6 bases at V and 4 bases at J; junction bases unmatched: 6. CDR3 length: 15 amino acids. CDR3 loop: CASSPTSGSYNEQFF. In DNA form, the CDR3 reads TGTGCCAGCAGTCCGACTAGCGGGTCATACAATGAGCAGTTCTTC.

The CDR3 region is CASSSLKDMGDTEAFF. The CDR3 DNA is TGCGCCAGCAGCTCCCTCAAGGACATGGGGGACACTGAAGCTTTCTTT. The V gene is TRBV5-1, the J gene TRBJ1-1, with D perhaps TRBD1 (5 bases). Trimming took off 3 bases at V and 3 bases at J, with 18 bases between the two ends. The CDR3 runs 16 residues. Germline V CDR1 and CDR2: SGHRS, YFSETQ.

The V call is TRBV29-1, the J call TRBJ2-2; 8 bases line up with TRBD1. In germline, CDR1 is SQVTM, CDR2 ANQGSEA. CDR3 length: 16 residues. J gave up 0 bases and V 0 bases, and 3 bases lay outside the gene matches. As DNA, the CDR3 is TGCAGCGTTGAAGATTGGGGACAGGCGAACACCGGGGAGCTGTTTTTT. It codes for CSVEDWGQANTGELFF.

This clonotype was observed a handful of times. J is TRBJ2-1 and V is TRBV29-1; possibly TRBD2 for D (5 bases). The CDR3 loop spans 13 amino acids. Germline CDR1 and CDR2: SQVTM and ANQGSEA. Trimming pared 2 bases from V and 4 bases from J, leaving 9 bases between. The CDR3 region is CSVELSVYNEQFF. CDR3 DNA: TGCAGCGTTGAACTTAGCGTTTACAATGAGCAGTTCTTC.

This sequence joins TRBV30 and TRBJ2-3; D might be TRBD1 (6 bases). The length of the CDR3 is 11 residues. Germline-derived CDR1 and CDR2 are GTSNPN and SVGIG (reference sequence). The V end was cut by 3 bases, the J end by 12 bases, with 13 bases between. The CDR3, as DNA: TGTGCCTGGAGAGGCAGGGGAAGACAGTATTTT. It codes for CAWRGRGRQYF.

This clonotype has more than one count but fewer than ten. The chain uses TRBV5-6 and TRBJ2-1; the match to TRBD2 covers 11 bases. Germline CDR1 SGHDT, CDR2 YYEEEE. The CDR3 spans 18 residues. Unmatched junction bases numbered 8, after V lost 1 base and J lost 2 bases. The CDR3 coding sequence is TGTGCCAGCAGCTTGCCGCATAGCGGGAGGGCAACCTACAATGAGCAGTTCTTC. Amino acid sequence: CASSLPHSGRATYNEQFF.

V is TRBV12-3 or TRBV12-4 and J is TRBJ2-4; TRBD2 matches 8 bases. The DNA end lines up better with TRBJ2-7; the J call may be wrong. This CDR3 spans 16 amino acids. The CDR3 protein is CASRPRGSGRLNEQYF. The CDR3 DNA reads TGTGCCAGCAGGCCTCGGGGGAGCGGGAGACTCAACGAGCAGTACTTC.

This clonotype was seen just once. The rearrangement links TRBV3-1 to TRBJ2-5; no definite D call. The J call is uncertain, as TRBJ2-7 better fits the DNA end. This CDR3 spans 14 amino acids. Germline CDR1 LGHDT, CDR2 YNNKEL (reference sequence). CDR3: CASSQDLVVHEQYF. The CDR3 region has the DNA TGTGCCAGCAGCCAAGATCTGGTGGTCCACGAGCAGTACTTC.

This clonotype was seen more than once but under ten times. This chain connects TRBV20-1 to TRBJ2-7, with 7 bases that match TRBD1. CDR3 length: 14 amino acids. The J segment lost 1 base and the V segment lost 3 bases, leaving 6 bases of the junction unmatched. The V gene's germline CDR1 is DFQATT and CDR2 SNEGSKA (reference sequence). The CDR3 loop is CSASDRVRSYEQYF. The CDR3, as DNA: TGCAGTGCTAGCGACAGGGTGAGGTCCTACGAGCAGTACTTC.

The V and J genes are TRBV29-1 and TRBJ1-2; 7 nucleotides align to TRBD1. With V trimmed by 8 bases and J by 4 bases, 13 bases remained unmatched. Germline lookup yields CDR1 SQVTM and CDR2 ANQGSEA. CDR3 length equals 14 residues. CDR3 sequence: CSSEGALGSYGYTF. The CDR3 nucleotides read TGCAGCAGCGAGGGGGCGTTGGGCAGCTATGGCTACACCTTC. The entire variable domain, with the rest obtained from reference TRBV29-1 and TRBJ1-2, is as follows: SAVISQKPSRDICQRGTSLTIQCQVDSQVTMMFWYRQQPGQSLTLIATANQGSEATYESGFVIDKFPISRPNLTFSTLTVSNMSPEDSSIYLCSSEGALGSYGYTFGSGTRLTVV.

This clonotype has more than one count but fewer than ten. V is TRBV10-3 and J is TRBJ1-2; D ambiguous. Germline-derived CDR1 and CDR2 are ENHRY and SYGVKD. The ends were cut back, 4 bases at V and 4 bases at J, with 25 bases in the middle. The CDR3 loop spans 18 amino acids. The CDR3 is CAISVESPAGQHSYGYTF. In DNA, the CDR3 is TGTGCCATCAGTGTGGAGTCACCGGCCGGTCAGCATAGCTATGGCTACACCTTC.

This clonotype was seen only a few times. The chain carries TRBV20-1 and TRBJ2-7, with 7 bases fitting TRBD2. The junction had 7 bases not matched to a gene; V was cut back by 0 bases and J by 5 bases. From germline, CDR1 is DFQATT and CDR2 SNEGSKA (reference sequence). CDR3 length equals 14 residues. The chain's CDR3 is CSARDPRELNEQYF. The CDR3, as DNA: TGCAGTGCTAGAGATCCGCGGGAGTTGAACGAGCAGTACTTC.

Here the CDR3 reads CASSDRSLGYTF. The CDR3 bases are TGTGCCAGCAGTGACAGGTCGTTAGGCTACACCTTC. The chain joins TRBV6-6 to TRBJ1-2, with a tentative D call TRBD1 (6 bases). Trimming removed 5 bases at V and 8 bases at J, with 12 bases between. Germline V gene data show CDR1 as MNHNY and CDR2 as SVGAGI (reference sequence). The CDR3 totals 12 residues.

The rearrangement links TRBV4-1 to TRBJ1-2, with D hard to call. In germline, CDR1 is MGHRA, CDR2 YSYEKL. Trimming removed 3 bases from V and 4 bases from J, with 12 bases in between. CDR3 length: 14 residues. The CDR3 region is CASSQLDGLYGYTF. CDR3 DNA sequence: TGCGCCAGCAGCCAGCTCGACGGACTCTATGGCTACACCTTC.

A remark on this clonotype: A read error is likely, as this CDR3 ends without the conserved phenylalanine or tryptophan. The chain links TRBV7-2 to TRBJ2-1; a weak D match, TRBD2 (5 bases). This CDR3 spans 13 amino acids. V dropped 2 bases and J dropped 8 bases, with 10 bases sitting between them. CDR1 is SGHTA, CDR2 FQGNSA, per germline. CDR3 in amino acids: CASSLRGKDEQFS. The CDR3 nucleotides read TGTGCCAGCAGCTTAAGAGGGAAAGATGAGCAGTTCTCC.

J is TRBJ2-3 and V is TRBV7-9; the match to TRBD1 covers 7 bases. Trimming cost V 6 bases and J 4 bases; bases outside gene matches: 4. CDR3 length equals 13 residues. Germline loops: CDR1 SEHNR, CDR2 FQNEAQ (reference sequence). CDR3 loop: CASRSGQADTQYF. The DNA for the CDR3 is TGTGCCAGCAGAAGCGGACAGGCAGATACGCAGTATTTT.

This clonotype was seen only a few times. The chain links TRBV29-1 to TRBJ2-3; a possible D gene is TRBD2 (6 bases). The CDR3 runs 12 residues. V lost 6 bases and J 2 bases, leaving 9 bases between the germline ends. In germline, CDR1 is SQVTM, CDR2 ANQGSEA. CDR3 DNA sequence: TGCAGCGTGCGGGGTCCCACAGATACGCAGTATTTT. Translating it yields CSVRGPTDTQYF.

J is TRBJ2-7 and V is TRBV12-3 or TRBV12-4; 7 bases are shared with TRBD2. After removal of 4 bases from V and 9 bases from J, the junction contained 6 bases not matched to a gene. The CDR3 runs 12 residues. In DNA, the CDR3 is TGTGCCAGCAGTTGGGAGGGGCGAGTGCAGTACTTC. This codes for CASSWEGRVQYF.